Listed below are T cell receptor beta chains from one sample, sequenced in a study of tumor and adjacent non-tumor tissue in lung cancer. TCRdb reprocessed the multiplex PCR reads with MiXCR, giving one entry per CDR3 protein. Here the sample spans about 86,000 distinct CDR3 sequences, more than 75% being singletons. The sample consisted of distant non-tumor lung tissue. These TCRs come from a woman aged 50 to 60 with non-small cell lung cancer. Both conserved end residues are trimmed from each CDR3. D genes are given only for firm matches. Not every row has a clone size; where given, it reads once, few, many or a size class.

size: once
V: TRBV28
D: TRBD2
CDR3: ASSTFWEGRNTDTQY

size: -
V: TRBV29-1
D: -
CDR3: SFTSEYKRY

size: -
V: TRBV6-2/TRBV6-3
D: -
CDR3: ANSSDSNNRPQH

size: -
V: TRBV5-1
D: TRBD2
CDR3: ASRTSGISAYEQY

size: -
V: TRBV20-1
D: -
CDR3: SASGTWVVNEANVLT

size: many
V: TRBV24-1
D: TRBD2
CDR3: ATSDLRTSGTNEQF

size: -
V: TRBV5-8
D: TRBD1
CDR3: ASSPSSGTAIYEQY

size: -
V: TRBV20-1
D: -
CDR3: SADDPIPKEQY

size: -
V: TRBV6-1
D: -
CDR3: ASSESALGDGELF

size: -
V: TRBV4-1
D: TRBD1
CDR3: TSSQDQGQQYEQY

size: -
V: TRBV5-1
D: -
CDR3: ASSLNAGNTEAF

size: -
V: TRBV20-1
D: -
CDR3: SPHLGKNEPF

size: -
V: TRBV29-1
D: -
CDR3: SVPGGSYGYT

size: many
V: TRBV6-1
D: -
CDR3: ASSVPPGAEAF

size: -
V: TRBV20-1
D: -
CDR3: SANSWIISYNEQF

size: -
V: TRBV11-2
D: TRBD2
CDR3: TSSPRTSGRALWEQY

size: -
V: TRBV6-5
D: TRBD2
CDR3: VRYGRNGAPNEQY

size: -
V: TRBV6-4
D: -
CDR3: ASSDNSKSFVDTQY

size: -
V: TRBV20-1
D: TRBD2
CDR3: SVRARDSWREGRRQF

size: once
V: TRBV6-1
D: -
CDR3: ANTHDMQY

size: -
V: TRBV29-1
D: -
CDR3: SVETPFGDYNDQF

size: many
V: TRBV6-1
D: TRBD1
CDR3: ASSVTGNEQF